This T cell receptor beta chain was sequenced in a study of regulatory T cells in long-lasting Graves disease. Through Arm-PCR of CDR3 regions and iRepertoire HTBI primers, TCR beta libraries were built. A single record per CDR3 protein comes from TCRdb applying MiXCR to the multiplex PCR reads. The sample contains 370,000 or so distinct CDR3 sequences, roughly 16% of which appear only once. Time point meaning: newly diagnosed GD, antithyroid drugs for less than 3 months. From PBMCs, RNA was extracted and then used to make the TCR library. With EDTA tubes as the receptacles, roughly 9.7 milliliters of peripheral blood were drawn. The CDR3 totals 14 residues. Trimming left V 1 base short and J 2 bases short, with 9 bases between. Germline-derived CDR1 and CDR2 are LNHDA and SQIVND (reference sequence). These records were also assigned to another study, of T cells in Graves' hyperthyroidism and ophthalmopathy. From that study: The study used the HTBI primer set for a first-round RT-PCR of the TCR CDR3.

The rearrangement joins TRBV19 to TRBJ2-7; D perhaps matches TRBD2 (5 bases). The sample was peripheral blood mononuclear cells (PBMCs), taken at new diagnosis, from a patient treated with antithyroid drugs. The receptor comes from a woman between 18 and 29 years old with Graves disease. CDR3: CASSIAHGTYEQYF. In DNA form, the CDR3 reads TGTGCCAGTAGTATAGCCCACGGGACCTACGAGCAGTACTTC.